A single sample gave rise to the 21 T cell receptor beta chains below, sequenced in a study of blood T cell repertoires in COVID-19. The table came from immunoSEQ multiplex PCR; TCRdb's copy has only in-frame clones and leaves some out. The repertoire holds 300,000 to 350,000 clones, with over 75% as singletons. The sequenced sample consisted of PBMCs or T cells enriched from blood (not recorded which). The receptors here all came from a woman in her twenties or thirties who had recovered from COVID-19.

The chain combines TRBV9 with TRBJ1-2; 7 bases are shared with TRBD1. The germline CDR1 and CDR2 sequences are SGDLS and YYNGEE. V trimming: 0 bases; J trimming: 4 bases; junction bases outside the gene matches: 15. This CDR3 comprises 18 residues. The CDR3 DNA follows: TGTGCCAGCAGCGTAGCTGATTCTCGACAGGGACTTGGCTATGGCTACACCTTC. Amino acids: CASSVADSRQGLGYGYTF. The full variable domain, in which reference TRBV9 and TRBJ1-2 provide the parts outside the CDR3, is DSGVTQTPKHLITATGQRVTLRCSPRSGDLSVYWYQQSLDQGLQFLIQYYNGEERAKGNILERFSAQQFPDLHSELNLSSLELGDSALYFCASSVADSRQGLGYGYTFGSGTRLTVV.

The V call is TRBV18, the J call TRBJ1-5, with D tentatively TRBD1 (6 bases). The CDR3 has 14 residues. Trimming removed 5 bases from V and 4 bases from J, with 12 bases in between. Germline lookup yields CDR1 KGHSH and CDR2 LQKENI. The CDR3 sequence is CASSKSGDNQPQHF. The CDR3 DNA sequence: TGTGCCAGCTCAAAGTCAGGGGATAATCAGCCCCAGCATTTT. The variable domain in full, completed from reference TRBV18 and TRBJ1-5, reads NAGVMQNPRHLVRRRGQEARLRCSPMKGHSHVYWYRQLPEEGLKFMVYLQKENIIDESGMPKERFSAEFPKEGPSILRIQQVVRGDSAAYFCASSKSGDNQPQHFGDGTRLSIL.

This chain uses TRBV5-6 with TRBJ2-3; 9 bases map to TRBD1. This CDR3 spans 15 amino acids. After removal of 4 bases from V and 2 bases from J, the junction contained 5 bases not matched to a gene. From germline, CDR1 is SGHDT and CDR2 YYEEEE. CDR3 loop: CASSPGTGPTDTQYF. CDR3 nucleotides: TGTGCCAGCAGCCCCGGGACAGGGCCCACAGATACGCAGTATTTT.

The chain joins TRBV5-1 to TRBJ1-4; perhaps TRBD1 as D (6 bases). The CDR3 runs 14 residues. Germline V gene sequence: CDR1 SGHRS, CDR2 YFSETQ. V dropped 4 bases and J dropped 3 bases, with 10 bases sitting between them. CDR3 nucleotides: TGCGCCAGCAGCCCGGGACACGCTAATGAAAAACTGTTTTTT. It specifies CASSPGHANEKLFF.

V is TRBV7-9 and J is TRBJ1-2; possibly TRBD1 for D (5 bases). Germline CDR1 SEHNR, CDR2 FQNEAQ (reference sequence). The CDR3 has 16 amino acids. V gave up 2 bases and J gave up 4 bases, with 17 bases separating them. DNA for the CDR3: TGTGCCAGCAGCTTAAAGATAATTGACAGCTCCTATGGCTACACCTTC. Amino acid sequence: CASSLKIIDSSYGYTF. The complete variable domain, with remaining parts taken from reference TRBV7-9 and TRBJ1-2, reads DTGVSQNPRHKITKRGQNVTFRCDPISEHNRLYWYRQTLGQGPEFLTYFQNEAQLEKSRLLSDRFSAERPKGSFSTLEIQRTEQGDSAMYLCASSLKIIDSSYGYTFGSGTRLTVV.

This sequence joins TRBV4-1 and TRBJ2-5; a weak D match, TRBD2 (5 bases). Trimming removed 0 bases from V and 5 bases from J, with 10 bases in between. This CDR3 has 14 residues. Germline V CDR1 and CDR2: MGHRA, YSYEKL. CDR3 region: CASSQDAGRETQYF. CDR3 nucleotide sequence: TGCGCCAGCAGCCAAGATGCGGGCAGGGAGACCCAGTACTTC.

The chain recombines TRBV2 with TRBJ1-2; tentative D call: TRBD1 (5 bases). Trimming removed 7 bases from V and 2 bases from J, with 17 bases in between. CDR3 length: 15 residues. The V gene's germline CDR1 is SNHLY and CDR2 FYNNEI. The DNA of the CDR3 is TGTGCCAGCACCAGAACGGGGGGGTCGAACTATGGCTACACCTTC. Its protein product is CASTRTGGSNYGYTF.

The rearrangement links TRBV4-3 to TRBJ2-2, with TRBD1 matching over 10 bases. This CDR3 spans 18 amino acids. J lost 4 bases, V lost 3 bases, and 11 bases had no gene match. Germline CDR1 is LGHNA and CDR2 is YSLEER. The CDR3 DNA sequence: TGCGCCAGCAGCCAGACCGGGACAGGGGTGTTTTTCACCGGGGAGCTGTTTTTT. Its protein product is CASSQTGTGVFFTGELFF.

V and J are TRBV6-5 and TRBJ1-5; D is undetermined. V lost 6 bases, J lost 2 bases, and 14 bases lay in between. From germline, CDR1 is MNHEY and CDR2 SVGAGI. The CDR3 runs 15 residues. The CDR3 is CASSGNLGRNQPQHF. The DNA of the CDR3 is TGTGCCAGCAGCGGCAACTTGGGCCGCAATCAGCCCCAGCATTTT.

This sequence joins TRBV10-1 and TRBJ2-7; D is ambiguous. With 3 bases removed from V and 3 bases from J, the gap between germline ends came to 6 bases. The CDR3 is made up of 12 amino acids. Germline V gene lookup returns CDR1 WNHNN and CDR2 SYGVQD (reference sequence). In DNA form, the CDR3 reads TGCGCCAGCAGTGATCACTACTACGAGCAGTACTTC. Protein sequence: CASSDHYYEQYF.

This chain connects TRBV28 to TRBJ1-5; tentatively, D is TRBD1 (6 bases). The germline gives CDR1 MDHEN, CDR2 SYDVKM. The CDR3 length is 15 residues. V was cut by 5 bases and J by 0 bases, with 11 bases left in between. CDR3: CASSPGQISNQPQHF. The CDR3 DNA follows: TGTGCCAGCAGTCCCGGACAGATTAGCAATCAGCCCCAGCATTTT.

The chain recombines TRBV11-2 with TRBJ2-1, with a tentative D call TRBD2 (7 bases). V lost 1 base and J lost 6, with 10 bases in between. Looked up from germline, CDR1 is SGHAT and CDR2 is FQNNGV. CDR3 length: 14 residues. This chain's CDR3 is CASSLVGGRNEQFF. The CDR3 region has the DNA TGTGCCAGCAGCTTAGTGGGGGGGCGCAATGAGCAGTTCTTC.

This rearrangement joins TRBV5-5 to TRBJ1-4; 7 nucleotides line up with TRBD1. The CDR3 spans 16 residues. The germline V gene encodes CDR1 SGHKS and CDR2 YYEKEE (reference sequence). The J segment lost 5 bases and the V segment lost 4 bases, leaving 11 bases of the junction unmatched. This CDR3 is CASSPGTAIYNEKLFF. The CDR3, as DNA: TGTGCCAGCAGCCCCGGGACAGCCATCTACAATGAAAAACTGTTTTTT.

The CDR3 reads CASSPGTGGEQYF. The CDR3 DNA is TGCGCCAGCAGCCCCGGGACAGGGGGCGAGCAGTACTTC. This chain connects TRBV4-3 to TRBJ2-7; 11 bases are a match to TRBD1. CDR1 is LGHNA and CDR2 is YSLEER in the germline V gene. The CDR3 has 13 amino acids. V gave up 4 bases and J gave up 6 bases; unmatched junction bases: 2.

CDR3 nucleotides: TGCGCCAGCAGCTTGGCCTTGACAGGGGAAGGTGAAGCTTTCTTT. It is translated as CASSLALTGEGEAFF. The chain is built from TRBV5-1 and TRBJ1-1; 8 bases are a match to TRBD1. With V trimmed by 0 bases and J by 7 bases, 8 bases remained unmatched. Per the germline V gene, CDR1 is SGHRS and CDR2 is YFSETQ. The CDR3 contains 15 residues.

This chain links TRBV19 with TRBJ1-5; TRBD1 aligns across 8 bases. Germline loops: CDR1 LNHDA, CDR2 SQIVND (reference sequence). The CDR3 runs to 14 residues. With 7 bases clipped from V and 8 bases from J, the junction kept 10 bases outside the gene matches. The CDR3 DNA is TGTGCCAGTACCCGGACAGGGAGGTTAGAGCCCCAGCATTTT. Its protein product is CASTRTGRLEPQHF.

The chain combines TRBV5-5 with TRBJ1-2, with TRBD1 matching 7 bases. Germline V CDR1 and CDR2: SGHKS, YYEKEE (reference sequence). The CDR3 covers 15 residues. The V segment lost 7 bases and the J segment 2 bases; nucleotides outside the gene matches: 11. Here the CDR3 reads CASGQVMGTNYGYTF. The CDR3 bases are TGTGCCAGCGGACAGGTGATGGGGACCAACTATGGCTACACCTTC.

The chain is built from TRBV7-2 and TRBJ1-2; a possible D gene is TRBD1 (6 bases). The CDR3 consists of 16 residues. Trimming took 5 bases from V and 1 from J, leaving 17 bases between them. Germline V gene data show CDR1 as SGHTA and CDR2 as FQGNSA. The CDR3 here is CASSPKAGAYNYGYTF. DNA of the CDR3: TGTGCCAGCAGCCCTAAAGCAGGGGCTTATAACTATGGCTACACCTTC. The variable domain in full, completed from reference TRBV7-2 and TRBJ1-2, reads GAGVSQSPSNKVTEKGKDVELRCDPISGHTALYWYRQSLGQGLEFLIYFQGNSAPDKSGLPSDRFSAERTGGSVSTLTIQRTQQEDSAVYLCASSPKAGAYNYGYTFGSGTRLTVV.

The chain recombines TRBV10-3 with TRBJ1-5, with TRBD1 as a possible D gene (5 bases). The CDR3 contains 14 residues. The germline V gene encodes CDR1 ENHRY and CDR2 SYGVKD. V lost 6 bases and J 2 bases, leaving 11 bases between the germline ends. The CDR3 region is CAISTGHGNQPQHF. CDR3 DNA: TGTGCCATCAGCACAGGTCACGGCAATCAGCCCCAGCATTTT.

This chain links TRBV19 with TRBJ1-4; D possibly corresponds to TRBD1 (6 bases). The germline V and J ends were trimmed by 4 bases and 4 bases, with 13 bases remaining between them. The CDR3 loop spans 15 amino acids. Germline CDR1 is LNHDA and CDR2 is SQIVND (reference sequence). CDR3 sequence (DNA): TGTGCCAGTAGTAGGTGGACAGTCAATAATGAAAAACTGTTTTTT. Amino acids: CASSRWTVNNEKLFF.

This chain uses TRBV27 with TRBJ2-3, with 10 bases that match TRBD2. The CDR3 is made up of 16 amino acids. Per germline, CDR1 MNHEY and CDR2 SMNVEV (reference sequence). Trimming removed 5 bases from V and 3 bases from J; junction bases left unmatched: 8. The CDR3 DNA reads TGTGCCAGCAGTCCGCGGACTAGCGGCGAGACAGATACGCAGTATTTT. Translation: CASSPRTSGETDTQYF.